Listed below are T cell receptor beta chains from one sample, sequenced in a study of T cells in Graves' hyperthyroidism and ophthalmopathy. TCRdb reanalysed the multiplex PCR reads using MiXCR and keeps one entry per CDR3 protein. The sample includes more than 550,000 distinct CDR3 sequences, roughly 17% seen only once; the top ten take about 14%. The material sequenced was blood. Receptors were obtained from a man in his fifties or sixties with Graves' hyperthyroidism. CDR3s include the opening cysteine and the closing phenylalanine or tryptophan. The order of the fields is D gene, J gene, clone size, V gene, CDR3 protein, CDR3 DNA. The D gene is left open where the match is weak. The size of a clone is reported for some rows only, either as once, few or many, or as a class for expanded clones.

.,TRBJ2-1,.,TRBV6-1,CASTPAGGNEQFF,TGTGCCAGCACCCCGGCGGGTGGCAATGAGCAGTTCTTC
TRBD1,TRBJ2-7,.,TRBV7-2,CASSLLDRGRPLYEQYF,TGTGCCAGCAGCTTACTGGACAGGGGGCGGCCATTGTACGAGCAGTACTTC
TRBD1,TRBJ1-6,few,TRBV19,CASSPLGQGNNSPLHF,TGTGCCAGTAGTCCCCTCGGACAGGGTAACAATTCACCCCTCCACTTT
TRBD2,TRBJ2-3,many,TRBV29-1,CSVVAGYTDTQYF,TGCAGCGTTGTAGCGGGATACACAGATACGCAGTATTTT
TRBD1,TRBJ2-1,few,TRBV4-1,CASSVGTGENEQFF,TGCGCCAGCAGCGTCGGGACAGGGGAGAATGAGCAGTTCTTC
.,TRBJ1-1,many,TRBV6-1,CASSEGRTEAFF,TGTGCCAGCAGCGAAGGTCGGACTGAAGCTTTCTTT
.,TRBJ1-4,.,TRBV5-1,CASSLGSGTGNEKLFF,TGCGCCAGCAGCTTGGGGTCCGGGACGGGTAATGAAAAACTGTTTTTT
.,TRBJ2-1,.,TRBV28,CASSSPFSKNEQFF,TGTGCCAGCAGTTCACCCTTTTCGAAAAATGAGCAGTTCTTC
.,TRBJ2-1,many,TRBV7-9,CASSLTISDSSSYNEQFF,TGTGCCAGCAGCCTGACCATTTCTGACTCGAGCTCCTACAATGAGCAGTTCTTC
.,TRBJ2-1,.,TRBV20-1,CSAKGEVGYNEQFF,TGCAGTGCTAAAGGGGAGGTGGGATACAATGAGCAGTTCTTC
.,TRBJ2-1,many,TRBV10-3,CAISESGGNSYNEQFF,TGTGCCATCAGTGAGAGCGGCGGGAACTCCTACAATGAGCAGTTCTTC
.,TRBJ1-6,many,TRBV28,CASLSTRFNSPLHF,TGTGCCAGCCTCTCGACACGTTTTAATTCACCCCTCCACTTT
TRBD1,TRBJ2-6,many,TRBV6-1,CASSGTGTGDFSGANVLTF,TGTGCCAGCAGTGGGACCGGGACAGGGGACTTCTCTGGGGCCAACGTCCTGACTTTC
.,TRBJ1-5,few,TRBV30,CAFTAGTLNQPQHF,TGTGCCTTCACTGCCGGGACCCTAAACCAGCCCCAGCATTTT
.,TRBJ2-5,many,TRBV15,CATSRVGRGGETQYF,TGTGCCACCAGCAGAGTGGGCAGGGGAGGTGAGACCCAGTACTTC
.,TRBJ1-6,few,TRBV4-1,CASSQDNVSPLHF,TGCGCCAGCAGCCAAGATAACGTTTCACCCCTCCACTTT
TRBD2,TRBJ2-7,many,TRBV2,CASSEPLSGSSYEQYF,TGTGCCAGCAGTGAACCCCTGAGCGGGAGCTCCTACGAGCAGTACTTC
TRBD2,TRBJ2-1,.,TRBV18,CASSPRSGGTYNEQFF,TGTGCCAGCTCACCACGAAGCGGGGGAACCTACAATGAGCAGTTCTTC
TRBD1,TRBJ2-7,many,TRBV19,CASSPTVTGAPHEQYF,TGTGCCAGTAGTCCCACCGTGACAGGGGCTCCTCACGAGCAGTACTTC
.,TRBJ2-3,many,TRBV10-3,CAISESGGTDTQYF,TGTGCCATCAGTGAGTCGGGCGGAACAGATACGCAGTATTTT
.,TRBJ1-2,few,TRBV5-8,CASSSNLEIREKYYGYTF,TGTGCCAGCAGCTCTAATCTAGAGATAAGGGAGAAGTACTATGGCTACACCTTC
TRBD2,TRBJ2-7,many,TRBV9,CASSVAGEGNYEQYF,TGTGCCAGCAGCGTGGCGGGAGAAGGTAACTACGAGCAGTACTTC
.,TRBJ1-1,.,TRBV18,CASSPLYGENTEAFF,TGTGCCAGCTCACCACTTTATGGGGAGAACACTGAAGCTTTCTTT
TRBD1,TRBJ1-1,.,TRBV28,CASSLGQGGVFFF,TGTGCCAGCAGTTTAGGACAGGGTGGTGTATTTTTCTTT
.,TRBJ2-5,many,TRBV19,CASSMKGGVETQYF,TGTGCCAGTAGTATGAAGGGGGGGGTTGAGACCCAGTACTTC
.,TRBJ2-2,many,TRBV29-1,CSVEGGNTGELFF,TGCAGCGTTGAAGGCGGGAACACCGGGGAGCTGTTTTTT
TRBD2,TRBJ2-1,many,TRBV11-2,CASSLERGGRERRNEQFF,TGTGCCAGCAGCTTAGAACGGGGAGGGCGGGAGAGGCGCAATGAGCAGTTCTTC
.,TRBJ1-5,many,TRBV28,CASIPGQASNQPQHF,TGTGCCAGCATTCCGGGGCAGGCTAGCAATCAGCCCCAGCATTTT
TRBD1,TRBJ2-7,many,TRBV24-1,CATSDSGQSPYYEQYF,TGTGCCACCAGTGATTCGGGACAGAGCCCTTATTACGAGCAGTACTTC